This T cell receptor (beta chain) stems from a study of shared clonotypes between healthy human individuals. The data were produced by immunoSEQ multiplex PCR, yet TCRdb's version contains in-frame clones alone and is incomplete. Of under 2,500,000 clones listed, approximately 96% are singletons. Trimming shortened V by 4 bases and J by 5 bases, and 12 bases separated the two germline ends. From germline, CDR1 is SQVTM and CDR2 ANQGSEA. The CDR3 spans 12 residues. V gene TRBV29-1 combines with J gene TRBJ2-7; D gene ambiguous. This sequence was found in a man between 18 and 35 years old in good health. Sequences were obtained from naive CD4+ T cells sorted from blood. Subset indicated: CD45RA+ positively selected. The CDR3 loop reads CSVVVVLHEQYF. CDR3 DNA: TGCAGCGTTGTTGTCGTCCTCCACGAGCAGTACTTC.